Following are 24 T cell receptor beta chains from one sample sequenced in a study of cytomegalovirus exposure and HLA in healthy donors. In the PCR, 60 Vbeta and 13 Jbeta primers were used. Produced via immunoSEQ multiplex PCR; TCRdb's table is partial and in-frame only. The table has about 44,000 clones, about nine tenths seen once. The sample taken for sequencing was PBMCs. The receptors shown here come from a woman in her thirties or forties in good health and CMV-seropositive.

This rearrangement joins TRBV19 to TRBJ2-3, with D hard to call. Germline V lookup: CDR1 LNHDA, CDR2 SQIVND (reference sequence). V lost 5 bases to trimming and J lost 6 bases, with 9 bases between them. CDR3 length equals 12 residues. CDR3 protein: CASSETRDTQYF. The CDR3 coding sequence is TGTGCCAGTAGTGAGACCAGGGATACGCAGTATTTT.

This rearrangement joins TRBV5-6 to TRBJ1-2, with TRBD1 matching 10 bases. CDR1 is SGHDT and CDR2 is YYEEEE in the germline V gene. V lost 4 bases to trimming and J lost 3 bases; unmatched junction nucleotides: 3. The CDR3 contains 14 residues. The CDR3 region is CASSLGQGHYGYTF. DNA for the CDR3: TGTGCCAGCAGCCTGGGACAGGGGCACTATGGCTACACCTTC.

The DNA of the CDR3 is TGTGCCAGCAGCAGCAGGGCGGACACCGGGGAGCTGTTTTTT. It yields the protein CASSSRADTGELFF. The gene calls are TRBV7-9 and TRBJ2-2; TRBD1 might be the D (5 bases). The V end lost 5 bases, the J end lost 3 bases, and 10 bases lay between the germline ends. Germline lookup yields CDR1 SEHNR and CDR2 FQNEAQ (reference sequence). There are 14 residues in the CDR3. Full variable domain (outside the CDR3, taken from reference TRBV7-9 and TRBJ2-2): DTGVSQNPRHKITKRGQNVTFRCDPISEHNRLYWYRQTLGQGPEFLTYFQNEAQLEKSRLLSDRFSAERPKGSFSTLEIQRTEQGDSAMYLCASSSRADTGELFFGEGSRLTVL.

In this sample, this clone turned up a few times. This chain connects TRBV9 to TRBJ2-1; D is perhaps TRBD2 (6 bases). Germline CDR1 is SGDLS and CDR2 is YYNGEE. This CDR3 is 13 amino acids long. Trimming took 2 bases from V and 8 from J, leaving 11 bases between them. The CDR3 region is CASSVRRDHEQFF. The CDR3 DNA reads TGTGCCAGCAGCGTGCGGCGGGACCATGAGCAGTTCTTC.

The V and J genes are TRBV5-1 and TRBJ1-1; no clear D gene. CDR1 is SGHRS and CDR2 is YFSETQ in the germline V gene. V was clipped by 4 bases and J by 1 base, with 11 bases between them. The CDR3 extends over 14 amino acids. The DNA of the CDR3 is TGCGCCAGCAGCGAGAATTTTGAGAACACTGAAGCTTTCTTT. Translated, it gives CASSENFENTEAFF.

This chain joins TRBV7-3 and TRBJ2-5; 8 nucleotides align to TRBD2. V lost 6 bases, J lost 6 bases, and 6 bases stayed unmatched. Germline CDR1 and CDR2: SGHTA and FQGTGA. The length of the CDR3 is 13 residues. DNA for the CDR3: TGTGCCAGCAGTCGGGGGGGGGAACAGACCCAGTACTTC. It is translated as CASSRGGEQTQYF.

The sample holds a few counts of this clone. This chain links TRBV7-8 with TRBJ2-5; 7 nucleotides match TRBD1. Germline values: CDR1 SGHVS, CDR2 FQNEAQ. CDR3 length equals 14 residues. V lost 5 bases, J lost 11 bases, and 14 bases stayed unmatched. The CDR3 nucleotides are TGTGCCAGCAGCCTATGGGACAGCTCCGGTGAGCAGTACTTC. Amino acid sequence: CASSLWDSSGEQYF.

With respect to this clone: This CDR3 is also generated by other DNA sequences in the sample. The V call is TRBV21-1, the J call TRBJ2-7; TRBD2, the table's D call, lacks a check against the DNA. TRBV21-1 is classified as a pseudogene. This CDR3 spans 16 amino acids. The CDR3 nucleotides read TGTGCCAGCAGCTTTAGCGGGAGGTTAGTCGACTACGAGCAGTACTTC. Translation: CASSFSGRLVDYEQYF.

This chain uses TRBV28 with TRBJ1-5, with TRBD1 identical over 10 bases. The CDR3 is made up of 16 amino acids. CDR1 and CDR2 (germline): MDHEN, SYDVKM. The J segment lost 5 bases and the V segment lost 4 bases, leaving 8 bases of the junction unmatched. The DNA of the CDR3 is TGTGCCAGCAGTTCCCGACAGGGGGCTGACGATCAGCCCCAGCATTTT. Residues: CASSSRQGADDQPQHF.

V is TRBV4-1 and J is TRBJ2-2, with TRBD2 matching over 7 bases. The junction had 7 bases not matched to a gene; V was cut back by 2 bases and J by 4 bases. The CDR3 length is 16 residues. Looked up from germline, CDR1 is MGHRA and CDR2 is YSYEKL. CDR3 region: CASSQSGLAVTGELFF. The CDR3 nucleotides read TGCGCCAGCAGCCAAAGCGGGCTAGCGGTCACCGGGGAGCTGTTTTTT.

CDR3 DNA: TGTGCCAGCAGTGCTGGGACAGGCTTATCCCAGTACTTC. Its protein is CASSAGTGLSQYF. The chain joins TRBV2 to TRBJ2-5; TRBD1 matches 8 bases. Germline CDR1 is SNHLY and CDR2 is FYNNEI. The CDR3 has 13 residues. J was trimmed by 9 bases and V by 4 bases; bases with no gene match: 7.

The chain carries TRBV27 and TRBJ1-2, with 9 bases aligning to TRBD1. CDR1 MNHEY and CDR2 SMNVEV come from the germline V gene (reference sequence). The CDR3 length is 14 residues. After removal of 3 bases from V and 3 bases from J, the junction contained 2 bases not matched to a gene. DNA of the CDR3: TGTGCCAGCAGTTTCGGGACAGGGTACTATGGCTACACCTTC. Translating gives CASSFGTGYYGYTF.

The chain carries TRBV7-6 and TRBJ1-1; the D gene is possibly TRBD1 (5 bases). This CDR3 spans 14 amino acids. The V gene's germline CDR1 is SGHVS and CDR2 FNYEAQ. V was cut by 5 bases and J by 2 bases, with 12 bases left in between. CDR3 DNA: TGTGCCAGCAGCCAAAGCAGGGTTAACACTGAAGCTTTCTTT. Translated: CASSQSRVNTEAFF.

To note about this clone: A read error is likely, as this CDR3 ends without the conserved phenylalanine or tryptophan. The chain couples TRBV7-9 to TRBJ1-3, with 8 positions matching TRBD1. With V trimmed by 2 bases and J by 4 bases, 7 bases remained unmatched. The CDR3 spans 16 residues. Germline V CDR1 and CDR2: SEHNR, FQNEAQ (reference sequence). The CDR3: CASSLPSDRDGNTIYL. CDR3 DNA: TGTGCCAGCAGCTTACCATCGGACAGGGACGGAAACACCATATATCTT.

This clone was recorded a few times. The chain has TRBV6-1 and TRBJ1-4; D is uncertain. This CDR3 region has 11 residues. In germline, CDR1 is MNHNS, CDR2 SASEGT. The V gene lost 6 bases and the J gene lost 6 bases, with 5 bases spanning the gap. The CDR3 is CASREYEKLFF. CDR3 nucleotide sequence: TGTGCCAGCAGAGAGTATGAAAAACTGTTTTTT.

This rearrangement joins TRBV12-1 to TRBJ2-1; the table's D call, TRBD1, was not checked against the DNA. TRBV12-1 is described as a pseudogene. This CDR3 is built from 16 residues. The chain's CDR3 is CASRQNHRDEGNEQFF. In nucleotides, the CDR3 is TGTGCCAGCAGACAAAACCACAGGGACGAGGGCAATGAGCAGTTCTTC.

The genes are TRBV6-5 and TRBJ1-4, with D perhaps TRBD1 (5 bases). The germline V gene has CDR1 MNHEY and CDR2 SVGAGI. V lost 2 bases to trimming and J lost 2 bases, with 9 bases between them. CDR3 size: 15 residues. CDR3 sequence (DNA): TGTGCCAGCAGTTACAGGGGTAGTACTAATGAAAAACTGTTTTTT. It is translated as CASSYRGSTNEKLFF.

The V call is TRBV6-1, the J call TRBJ2-5, with D unresolved. CDR3 length equals 13 residues. Per the germline V gene, CDR1 is MNHNS and CDR2 is SASEGT. Trimming pared 7 bases from V and 1 base from J, leaving 10 bases between. CDR3 coding DNA: TGTGCCAGCATTGATGGCAGCCAAGAGACCCAGTACTTC. This sequence encodes CASIDGSQETQYF.

This chain joins TRBV5-1 and TRBJ2-1; D gene unclear. The ends were cut back, 7 bases at V and 7 bases at J, with 12 bases in the middle. The CDR3 runs to 12 residues. Germline V CDR1 and CDR2: SGHRS, YFSETQ. In nucleotides, the CDR3 is TGCGCCAGCGCACGGGTTGATAATGAGCAGTTCTTC. Protein product: CASARVDNEQFF.

This clone was seen a single time. The chain is built from TRBV29-1 and TRBJ2-2; D not resolved. The germline V gene has CDR1 SQVTM and CDR2 ANQGSEA. The length of the CDR3 is 11 residues. V was trimmed by 5 bases and J by 6 bases, leaving 7 bases between them. CDR3 DNA sequence: TGCAGCGTTAAAACAGCCGGGGAGCTGTTTTTT. This translates into CSVKTAGELFF.

The V gene is TRBV7-9, the J gene TRBJ1-4; the D gene is possibly TRBD1 (5 bases). Germline CDR1 and CDR2: SEHNR and FQNEAQ (reference sequence). The CDR3 loop spans 13 amino acids. Trimming left V 1 base short and J 9 bases short, with 9 bases between. Here the CDR3 reads CASSLESGKKLFF. The CDR3 nucleotides are TGTGCCAGCAGCTTAGAATCAGGGAAAAAACTGTTTTTT.

The chain recombines TRBV6-1 with TRBJ1-4; no clear D gene. CDR1 MNHNS and CDR2 SASEGT come from the germline V gene. Trimming removed 7 bases from V and 0 bases from J, with 9 bases in between. The CDR3 is made up of 14 amino acids. The CDR3 loop is CASTRTATNEKLFF. The CDR3 DNA follows: TGTGCCAGCACGAGGACTGCAACTAATGAAAAACTGTTTTTT.

The rearrangement joins TRBV6-6 to TRBJ2-4; the match to TRBD1 covers 8 bases. The V gene's germline CDR1 is MNHNY and CDR2 SVGAGI (reference sequence). The CDR3 is made up of 15 amino acids. Trimming took 5 bases from V and 3 from J; bases not matched to a gene: 6. The CDR3 bases are TGTGCCAGCAGTAGGACAGGGATTGACAAAAACATTCAGTACTTC. Translated, it gives CASSRTGIDKNIQYF.

The rearrangement links TRBV5-6 to TRBJ2-7; tentatively, D is TRBD2 (6 bases). CDR1 is SGHDT and CDR2 is YYEEEE in the germline V gene. Trimming stripped 2 bases from V and 3 bases from J, with 15 bases between. The CDR3 extends over 15 amino acids. This CDR3 is CASSFRSGPIYEQYF. CDR3 sequence (DNA): TGTGCCAGCAGCTTCAGAAGCGGGCCCATCTACGAGCAGTACTTC.